Shown below are 5 T cell receptor beta chains from a single sample sequenced in a study of blood T cell repertoires in COVID-19. Libraries were prepared by immunoSEQ multiplex PCR; TCRdb keeps only in-frame clonotypes and omits some of them. The sample records 30,000 to 50,000 clones, roughly 94% being singletons. The sequenced sample was peripheral blood. These receptors all come from a human donor with active COVID-19. The donor label of this sample is uncertain.

The rearrangement joins TRBV9 to TRBJ2-1, with 14 nucleotides matching TRBD2. The CDR3 is made up of 15 amino acids. CDR1 SGDLS and CDR2 YYNGEE come from the germline V gene. V gave up 4 bases and J gave up 7 bases; unmatched junction bases: 4. CDR3 in DNA: TGTGCCAGCAGCTCACGGACTAGCGGGGGGAATGAGCAGTTCTTC. The encoded protein is CASSSRTSGGNEQFF.

The chain links TRBV7-2 to TRBJ1-4, with D possibly matching TRBD1 (5 bases). This CDR3 is 16 amino acids long. V lost 1 base to trimming and J lost 5 bases, with 14 bases between them. CDR1 is SGHTA, CDR2 FQGNSA, per germline. The CDR3 bases are TGTGCCAGCAGCTTAGTGGTGGGGCGATTCAATGAAAAACTGTTTTTT. The encoded protein is CASSLVVGRFNEKLFF.

The rearrangement links TRBV5-1 to TRBJ2-1; 8 bases align to TRBD1. Germline V gene lookup returns CDR1 SGHRS and CDR2 YFSETQ. CDR3 length: 15 amino acids. V dropped 5 bases and J dropped 8; count of bases not matched to a gene: 12. CDR3 DNA sequence: TGCGCCAGCAGGATCCCGAGGACAGGGAAGGATGAGCAGTTCTTC. Amino acids: CASRIPRTGKDEQFF. The complete variable domain, with remaining parts taken from reference TRBV5-1 and TRBJ2-1, reads KAGVTQTPRYLIKTRGQQVTLSCSPISGHRSVSWYQQTPGQGLQFLFEYFSETQRNKGNFPGRFSGRQFSNSRSEMNVSTLELGDSALYLCASRIPRTGKDEQFFGPGTRLTVL.

The J gene is TRBJ2-1, the V gene TRBV7-6; 9 nucleotides align to TRBD2. The CDR3 runs to 18 residues. V shed 2 bases and J 0 bases; nucleotides not matched to a gene: 8. CDR1 and CDR2 from the germline V gene are SGHVS and FNYEAQ. The CDR3 loop reads CASSLISSGTSSYNEQFF. The CDR3 coding sequence is TGTGCCAGCAGCTTAATATCTAGCGGGACCAGCTCCTACAATGAGCAGTTCTTC.

Worth noting for this clone: One end of the junction is discordant with germline, which a read error may explain. This rearrangement joins TRBV7-7 to TRBJ2-5, with D possibly matching TRBD1 (6 bases). Germline assignment: CDR1 SSHAT and CDR2 FNYEAQ (reference sequence). This CDR3 is built from 13 residues. The CDR3 is CASSLDRQETQYF. DNA of the CDR3: TGTGCTAGCAGCCTGGACAGACAAGAGACCCAGTACTTC.